This TCR beta chain appears in the sequencing data of a study of blood T cells in healthy people across ages. This clonotype was seen only a few times. CDR3 length: 16 residues. V was cut by 2 bases and J by 7 bases, with 15 bases left in between. Germline V gene data show CDR1 as SGHTA and CDR2 as FQGTGA. A J-beta primer mix and a sample-barcoded 5' primer were used in a second PCR of about 6 to 12 cycles. CDR3-containing paired-end reads numbering at least 2.5 million came from each sample. TCRdb reanalysed the 5' RACE reads using MiXCR and keeps one entry per CDR3 protein. The sample lists about 1.7 million distinct CDR3 sequences, 28% occurring once.

What was sequenced was blood. This clonotype was sampled from a woman under 40 in good health. The gene calls are TRBV7-3 and TRBJ1-6, with D uncertain. This CDR3 reads CASSLDGRRLNSPLHF. For the CDR3, the DNA is TGTGCCAGCAGCTTAGACGGTCGAAGGTTAAATTCACCCCTCCACTTT.